What follows is one T cell receptor beta chain and its context. Its recognized antigen is unknown. Base qualities are not provided; no much larger clone lies one nucleotide away. For the CD8 naive samples, CD45RO-negative cells were positively selected for CCR7, yielding a CD45RA+CCR7+ population from which TemRA cells were excluded. Donors were healthy HIV-negative adults with no recently reported acute infections or vaccinations. Only Caucasian adults living in Nashville, Tennessee, USA were represented among the donors. Blood was obtained by leukapheresis, after which PBMCs were separated by Ficoll-Histopaque density gradient centrifugation and cryopreserved in liquid nitrogen vapor phase. Purity and quantity of every magnetically sorted T cell population were checked by analytical flow cytometry. Genomic DNA was isolated from every sorted fraction and measured by UV absorbance on a Nanodrop 2000c.

This entry is derived from a study of shared clonotypes between healthy human individuals (dated by TCRdb to between 2020 and 2021). For the wider study: A few men and a couple of women, aged 18 to 49 years, made up the cohort. Between about 0.8 and 9 billion PBMCs per donor were obtained by leukapheresis. For each donor, three plates each were used for CD4 naive and CD4 memory, two plates were used for CD8 naive, and one plate was used for CD8 memory. To increase sequencing depth and limit assay-specific biases, TCR repertoire library preparation and sequencing were carried out by different laboratories using diverse techniques. To estimate repertoire size and how much clonotype sharing occurs between individuals, the study deeply sequenced the blood TCR repertoires of a handful of healthy adults.

Trimming takes 2 bases off V and 4 bases off J; junction bases not matched to a gene: 6. According to the germline V gene, CDR1 reads MGHRA and CDR2 reads YSYEKL. The cysteine opens and the phenylalanine closes a CDR3 of 15 amino acids. Only the CDR3 part of the read is kept: 45 bases, read in frame from the first base. Here is what the overall study found, with its caveats: Because the study included a small number of donors, the genetic and exposure-history diversity represented was limited. Pairwise subsampling led to the expectation that sequencing depth would affect the degree of clonotype sharing among donors. Rarefaction of sorted-subset datasets indicated incomplete sequencing despite the large sequencing depth. Naive subsets generally had larger estimated clonotype richness than memory subsets did. Higher generation probabilities were observed for clonotypes shared by all four sorted-subset donors than for non-shared clonotypes. Sampling was restricted to blood, and TCR repertoires in tissues likely differ from the TCR repertoires found in blood. Across a few donors, about 5% of naive CD4, roughly 3.3% of naive CD8, under 2.5% of memory CD4, and roughly 0.41% of memory CD8 clonotypes were shared.

Using the deep immunoSEQ assay, multiplex PCR amplified TCR CDR3 regions from genomic DNA. Extracted genomic DNA from each cell subset was distributed evenly across all wells of several immunoSEQ 96-well plates, and each plate was treated as a replicate. For sorted subsets, approximately 200 ng of genomic DNA, equivalent to 30,000 or so T cell genomes, went into each replicate PCR. Purified libraries were measured with a Qubit 3.0 fluorometer, size-checked on a Bioanalyzer 2100, and measured again with the KAPA Library Quantification kit. Every immunoSEQ 96-well plate was sequenced on a dedicated single-read 150-cycle Illumina NextSeq 550 flow cell. Turning to the authors' computational methods: Because the immunoSEQ output held only junctional sequences and lacked quality scores, the filtering could not match the filtering applied to full-length reads. Sequences were annotated with PyIR, a Python wrapper for IgBLAST v1.9, and V/J genes and CDR3 were assigned using IMGT germline references. Any read was removed if the V/J assignment was weak (E-value above 1e-6), the CDR3 was missing, or the read contained stop codons, out-of-frame junctions, or ambiguous translated residues. A V3J clonotype was defined by an identical inferred V gene, J gene, and CDR3 amino acid sequence. Percentage overlap between repertoires was computed as shared unique clonotypes divided by the size of the smaller repertoire. Three approaches were used to assess repertoire richness: RTK rarefaction, the Chao1 estimator, and Recon v2.1 estimates of unobserved clonotypes. Generation probabilities were computed with OLGA for all TCRbeta clonotypes obtained by the gDNA method from a handful of donors. Entries here come from immuneACCESS through TCRdb and include only in-frame sequences with V and J called. Some clones fail to appear in such tables; in the studies checked, an unresolved V gene covers under half of the shortfall, and the cause of the remainder is unknown. V, J and clone size were drawn from that table, and D and trimming were deduced from the DNA. The sample table holds about 2.1 million clones, of which approximately 92% were seen once. The ten top clones hold about 1.7% of the sample.

The chain was built from TRBV4-1 and TRBJ2-3; TRBD1 agrees with 7 junctional bases. Sample: naive CD8+ T cells from PBMCs. Reading the label with the study, this specimen's cell subset or site is: CD45RA+CCR7+. The clonotype originates from a man in his late teens or twenties in good health. Some clones in this sample may be carry-over from other donors' samples. The base sequence is TGCGCCAGCAGCCAAACCCGACAGGGATCAGATACGCAGTATTTT. It translates to CASSQTRQGSDTQYF.